These T cell receptor beta chains were read from a single sample in a study of neurological immune-mediated disorders. One entry per CDR3 protein results from TCRdb running MiXCR on the 5' RACE reads. The data contain under 80,000 distinct CDR3 sequences, 9.4% of them singletons. The sequencing input was PBMCs. The receptor set was obtained from a man aged 50-59 years in good health. Both conserved end residues are part of each CDR3. D genes are given only for firm matches. Where a row states a size, it is once, few, many or the class of an expanded clone; other rows omit it.

DNA: TGTGCCAGCAGCTTAGGGGAAACCGGAAACACCATATATTTT; CDR3: CASSLGETGNTIYF; V: TRBV13; D: NA; size: many; J: TRBJ1-3
DNA: TGTGCCAGCAGCCCGCGGGACTCTGGAAGCAATGAGCAGTTCTTC; CDR3: CASSPRDSGSNEQFF; V: TRBV7-2; D: NA; size: many; J: TRBJ2-1
DNA: TGCAGCGTTTCTGGGAACTATGGCTACACCTTC; CDR3: CSVSGNYGYTF; V: TRBV29-1; D: NA; size: once; J: TRBJ1-2
DNA: TGCAGTGCTAGAGATATTGGAGCGGGGTCTGTTTCTGGGGCCAACGTCCTGACTTTC; CDR3: CSARDIGAGSVSGANVLTF; V: TRBV20-1; D: TRBD2; size: many; J: TRBJ2-6
DNA: TGCAGTGCTCCCGATGAGCGGGGGGGCCGGCTCGGGGAGCTGTTTTTT; CDR3: CSAPDERGGRLGELFF; V: TRBV20-1; D: TRBD2; size: many; J: TRBJ2-2
DNA: TGTGCCAGCAGCTTATCCCCCAGGGGGCAGGTAGAGGGCTACACCTTC; CDR3: CASSLSPRGQVEGYTF; V: TRBV7-2; D: TRBD1; size: many; J: TRBJ1-2
DNA: TGTGCCAGCAGCTTAATGGGCGGGAGCACAGATACGCAGTATTTT; CDR3: CASSLMGGSTDTQYF; V: TRBV7-3; D: NA; size: few; J: TRBJ2-3
DNA: TGCGCCAGCAGTGCGGGAGCGGGGACAGATACGCAGTATTTT; CDR3: CASSAGAGTDTQYF; V: TRBV5-1; D: TRBD2; size: many; J: TRBJ2-3
DNA: TGTGCCAGCAGTACTCTAGCGGGCGGGGGCCTCTCCCACGAGCAGTACTTC; CDR3: CASSTLAGGGLSHEQYF; V: TRBV27; D: TRBD2; size: many; J: TRBJ2-7
DNA: TGCAGTGCTAGAGGATGGACAGGGATCTACAATGAGCAGTTCTTC; CDR3: CSARGWTGIYNEQFF; V: TRBV20-1; D: TRBD1; size: many; J: TRBJ2-1
DNA: TGCGCCAGCAGCTTGGATCCAGGGGCCAGGGGCACTGAAGCTTTCTTT; CDR3: CASSLDPGARGTEAFF; V: TRBV5-1; D: NA; size: NA; J: TRBJ1-1
DNA: TGCGCCAGCAGCTTGAATACAGATACGCAGTATTTT; CDR3: CASSLNTDTQYF; V: TRBV5-1; D: NA; size: many; J: TRBJ2-3
DNA: TGCAGTGCTAGGACAGTAAGCTCCTATAATTCACCCCTCCACTTT; CDR3: CSARTVSSYNSPLHF; V: TRBV20-1; D: NA; size: many; J: TRBJ1-6
DNA: TGTGCCATCAGCGAGAGGGGACTAGCGGGAGCCAATGAGCAGTTCTTC; CDR3: CAISERGLAGANEQFF; V: TRBV10-3; D: TRBD2; size: many; J: TRBJ2-1
DNA: TGCAGCGGCGCCGGGACAGACGCGAACACTGAAGCTTTCTTT; CDR3: CSGAGTDANTEAFF; V: TRBV29-1; D: TRBD1; size: many; J: TRBJ1-1
DNA: TGTGCCAGCACTCACCGCGGGACTAGCGCCGGGGAGCTGTTTTTT; CDR3: CASTHRGTSAGELFF; V: TRBV6-5; D: TRBD2; size: many; J: TRBJ2-2
DNA: TGTGCCAGCAGCTTATTGCTCCCTCGGGAGCAGTTCTTC; CDR3: CASSLLLPREQFF; V: TRBV7-2; D: NA; size: NA; J: TRBJ2-1
DNA: TGTGCCAGCACCCTAGAGGAAGGATTCCAAGAGACCCAGTACTTC; CDR3: CASTLEEGFQETQYF; V: TRBV7-6; D: NA; size: many; J: TRBJ2-5
DNA: TGTGCCAGCAGCCGAGTCGACAGGACCGAGCAGTACTTC; CDR3: CASSRVDRTEQYF; V: TRBV3-1; D: NA; size: few; J: TRBJ2-7